The source of this T cell receptor (beta chain) is a study of shared clonotypes between healthy human individuals. Study-level results: What naive subsets generally showed was a larger estimated richness than memory subsets showed. Read depth was anticipated to influence clonotype sharing among donors.

Comments on this clone: Antigen unknown.

Germline lookup yields CDR1 WNHNN and CDR2 SYGVQD (reference sequence). J gave up 4 bases and V 9 bases, and 6 bases lay outside the gene matches. There are 14 residues in the CDR3. Naive CD45RA+ and memory CD45RA-negative subsets were split from CD4+ cells. Libraries were prepared by immunoSEQ multiplex PCR; TCRdb keeps only in-frame clonotypes and omits some of them. The sample yields a few million clones, just over 90% seen once. The chain uses TRBV10-1 and TRBJ1-5; 10 bases line up with TRBD1. The clonotype originates from a man aged 18 to 30 in good health. Some clones in this sample may be carry-over from other donors' samples. Material for sequencing was naive CD4+ T cells from PBMCs. As for subset: CD45RA+ positively selected. The CDR3 DNA reads as TGCGCCAGTACTCCGGGACAGGGGAATCAGCCCCAGCATTTT. The encoded protein is CASTPGQGNQPQHF.